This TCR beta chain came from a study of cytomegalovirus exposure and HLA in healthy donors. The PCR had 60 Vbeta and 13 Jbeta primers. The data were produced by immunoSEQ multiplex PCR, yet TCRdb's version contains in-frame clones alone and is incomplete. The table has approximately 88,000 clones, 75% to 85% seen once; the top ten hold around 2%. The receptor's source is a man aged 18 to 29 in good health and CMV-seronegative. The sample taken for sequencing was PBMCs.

The CDR3 DNA follows: TGTGCCAGCAGCCAAGATGCGCCCGGACTAGCGGTGGCCTACGAGCAGTACTTC. It yields the protein CASSQDAPGLAVAYEQYF. The chain uses TRBV4-2 and TRBJ2-7; TRBD2 agrees at 10 bases. The V segment lost 0 bases and the J segment 2 bases; nucleotides outside the gene matches: 10. The V gene's germline CDR1 is LGHNA and CDR2 YNFKEQ. The CDR3 runs to 18 residues.